Presented here are 27 T cell receptor beta chains from one specimen sequenced in a study of T cell responses to AZD1222 COVID-19 vaccine. The method was immunoSEQ multiplex PCR; TCRdb's version includes in-frame clones alone and lacks a portion of them. Altogether roughly 76,000 clones are present, 70% to 90% being singletons, with the ten largest covering 11%. The sequencing here drew on peripheral blood, taken on day 0 of AZD1222 vaccination. The receptor set was obtained from an adult in good health.

The CDR3 here is CASSEGDLYEQYF. CDR3 in DNA: TGCGCCAGCAGTGAGGGGGACCTCTACGAGCAGTACTTC. The chain is built from TRBV10-1 and TRBJ2-7; D possibly uses TRBD1 or TRBD2 (5 bases each). The CDR3 loop spans 13 amino acids. Trimming removed 2 bases at V and 3 bases at J, with 8 bases between. CDR1 is WNHNN and CDR2 is SYGVQD in the germline V gene (reference sequence).

The V gene is TRBV23-1, the J gene TRBJ2-7; the D gene is possibly TRBD1 (5 bases). TRBV23-1 is reported as an ORF; its role is uncertain. V was clipped by 7 bases and J by 6 bases, with 22 bases between them. This CDR3 has 15 amino acids. CDR3 sequence: CASNNQGVPSFEQYV. The CDR3 coding sequence is TGCGCCAGCAACAACCAAGGGGTTCCATCGTTCGAGCAGTACGTC.

DNA for the CDR3: TGTGCCAGCAGCTCAAAAAGGACAGATCTTCAGCCCCAGCATTTT. It specifies CASSSKRTDLQPQHF. The chain carries TRBV7-8 and TRBJ1-5, with a tentative D call TRBD1 (6 bases). This CDR3 contains 15 residues. The germline V gene has CDR1 SGHVS and CDR2 FQNEAQ. Trimming removed 4 bases at V and 6 bases at J, with 16 bases between.

The CDR3 nucleotides read TGTGCCACCAGTGATCCTGGGACTAGCGGGAGGGGTGAGCAGTTCTTC. It codes for CATSDPGTSGRGEQFF. This chain links TRBV24-1 with TRBJ2-1; TRBD2 aligns across 16 bases. The V gene's germline CDR1 is KGHDR and CDR2 SFDVKD. The CDR3 consists of 16 residues. Trimming removed 3 bases from V and 9 bases from J; junction bases left unmatched: 4.

About this clone: This sample also contains other DNA sequences that code for the same CDR3. This chain links TRBV7-2 with TRBJ1-5; D is unclear. Per germline, CDR1 SGHTA and CDR2 FQGNSA. The CDR3 sequence is 13 residues long. The V and J ends lost 1 base and 4 bases respectively, with 5 bases between them. The CDR3 region has the DNA TGTGCCAGCAGCTTAGTTGGAAATCAGCCCCAGCATTTT. The encoded protein is CASSLVGNQPQHF.

This clone was seen only a few times. The chain has TRBV5-1 and TRBJ2-6; D gene unclear. This CDR3 has 13 residues. V was clipped by 7 bases and J by 3 bases, with 8 bases between them. From germline, CDR1 is SGHRS and CDR2 YFSETQ. The CDR3 DNA sequence: TGCGCCAGCGGTTCTGATGGGGCCAACGTCCTGACTTTC. Translation gives CASGSDGANVLTF.

The chain couples TRBV18 to TRBJ2-2; 7 nucleotides match TRBD2. This CDR3 contains 16 residues. Germline loops: CDR1 KGHSH, CDR2 LQKENI. The V segment lost 0 bases and the J segment 5 bases; nucleotides outside the gene matches: 6. Written as DNA, the CDR3 is TGTGCCAGCTCACCACCCGGGGGGATAGCGACCGGGGAGCTGTTTTTT. Its translation: CASSPPGGIATGELFF.

A few counts support this clone. The chain employs TRBV7-8 and TRBJ2-5; D is perhaps TRBD1 or TRBD2 (5 bases each). Trimming took off 3 bases at V and 4 bases at J, with 21 bases between the two ends. Germline assignment: CDR1 SGHVS and CDR2 FQNEAQ. The CDR3 is 17 residues long. The CDR3 region is CASSFGAAWSLGETQYF. Written as DNA, the CDR3 is TGTGCCAGCAGCTTCGGGGCAGCGTGGAGCTTGGGAGAGACCCAGTACTTC.

This chain links TRBV9 with TRBJ1-3; weak D call: TRBD1 (6 bases). The V gene's germline CDR1 is SGDLS and CDR2 YYNGEE. This CDR3 has 17 residues. Deletions cut 4 bases from V and 0 bases from J, with 17 bases between. The CDR3 coding sequence is TGTGCCAGCAGCCCCCGCACAGGGACCATCTCTGGAAACACCATATATTTT. This codes for CASSPRTGTISGNTIYF.

The chain has TRBV19 and TRBJ1-3; D not certain. There are 15 residues in the CDR3. Looked up from germline, CDR1 is LNHDA and CDR2 is SQIVND (reference sequence). V was pared by 3 bases and J by 0 bases, with 9 bases between. CDR3: CASSIPLISGNTIYF. CDR3 DNA: TGTGCCAGTAGTATTCCCTTAATCTCTGGAAACACCATATATTTT.

This sequence joins TRBV6-5 and TRBJ1-1, with a possible D match to TRBD1 (5 bases). Germline loops: CDR1 MNHEY, CDR2 SVGAGI. Between the trimmed V and J ends, which lost 10 bases and 2 bases, there was a span of 14 bases. This CDR3 is 13 amino acids long. The CDR3 sequence: CATQGSVNTEAFF. The CDR3 nucleotides are TGTGCCACCCAGGGATCCGTTAACACTGAAGCTTTCTTT.

This clone was counted a single time. The chain has TRBV30 and TRBJ1-1, with 7 bases identical to TRBD1. Trimming took 3 bases from V and 0 from J; bases not matched to a gene: 4. This CDR3 has 14 residues. CDR1 is GTSNPN and CDR2 is SVGIG in the germline V gene (reference sequence). CDR3 loop: CAWSKGQMNTEAFF. The DNA for the CDR3 is TGTGCCTGGAGCAAGGGACAGATGAACACTGAAGCTTTCTTT.

The gene calls are TRBV19 and TRBJ2-1; D perhaps matches TRBD2 (5 bases). This CDR3 is built from 13 residues. V shed 7 bases and J shed 7 bases, with 14 bases lying between them. Per the germline V gene, CDR1 is LNHDA and CDR2 is SQIVND (reference sequence). CDR3 amino acids: CASTGIQYNEQFF. The CDR3 nucleotides are TGTGCCAGTACCGGGATTCAGTATAATGAGCAGTTCTTC.

The gene calls are TRBV5-1 and TRBJ1-6, with 7 positions matching TRBD1. Looked up from germline, CDR1 is SGHRS and CDR2 is YFSETQ. The CDR3 contains 15 residues. Trimming took 4 bases from V and 5 from J; bases not matched to a gene: 6. CDR3 in amino acids: CASSRDSADNSPLHF. For the CDR3, the DNA is TGCGCCAGCAGCCGGGACAGCGCTGATAATTCACCCCTCCACTTT.

The genes are TRBV5-1 and TRBJ2-5; 13 bases map to TRBD2. The trim removed 6 bases at V and 5 bases at J, leaving 7 bases unmatched. Germline V lookup: CDR1 SGHRS, CDR2 YFSETQ. The CDR3 spans 15 residues. The CDR3 loop reads CASTRTSGRDETQYF. The DNA for the CDR3 is TGCGCCAGCACCCGGACTAGCGGGAGAGATGAGACCCAGTACTTC. Combining the CDR3 with reference TRBV5-1 and TRBJ2-5 gives the whole variable domain KAGVTQTPRYLIKTRGQQVTLSCSPISGHRSVSWYQQTPGQGLQFLFEYFSETQRNKGNFPGRFSGRQFSNSRSEMNVSTLELGDSALYLCASTRTSGRDETQYFGPGTRLLVL.

The chain recombines TRBV5-5 with TRBJ2-2; 13 bases match TRBD2. CDR3 length: 18 amino acids. The germline CDR1 and CDR2 sequences are SGHKS and YYEKEE (reference sequence). V lost 4 bases and J lost 1; bases outside the gene matches: 7. The CDR3 DNA is TGTGCCAGCAGCACCGGGACTAGCGGGGCTTGGAACACCGGGGAGCTGTTTTTT. Its translation: CASSTGTSGAWNTGELFF.

This chain uses TRBV28 with TRBJ1-4, with a possible D match to TRBD1 (6 bases). Trimming removed 6 bases from V and 7 bases from J, with 15 bases in between. Per the germline V gene, CDR1 is MDHEN and CDR2 is SYDVKM. The CDR3 covers 14 residues. CDR3 region: CASSHRERGEKLFF. The CDR3 DNA reads as TGTGCCAGCAGCCACAGGGAGCGGGGTGAAAAACTGTTTTTT.

This clone was recorded only once. The rearrangement links TRBV28 to TRBJ1-4; D not resolved. Trimming pared 0 bases from V and 7 bases from J, leaving 9 bases between. The CDR3 is made up of 14 amino acids. From germline, CDR1 is MDHEN and CDR2 SYDVKM. CDR3 protein: CASSLWGRIEKLFF. CDR3 nucleotide sequence: TGTGCCAGCAGTTTATGGGGAAGGATTGAAAAACTGTTTTTT. Filled out from reference TRBV28 and TRBJ1-4, the complete variable domain reads DVKVTQSSRYLVKRTGEKVFLECVQDMDHENMFWYRQDPGLGLRLIYFSYDVKMKEKGDIPEGYSVSREKKERFSLILESASTNQTSMYLCASSLWGRIEKLFFGSGTQLSVL.

The chain has TRBV18 and TRBJ2-5; D perhaps matches TRBD1 (6 bases). Per the germline V gene, CDR1 is KGHSH and CDR2 is LQKENI. Trimming took 6 bases from V and 1 from J, leaving 15 bases between them. This CDR3 region has 15 residues. CDR3 sequence: CASSSDSLAQETQYF. CDR3 bases: TGTGCCAGCTCCTCGGACAGTCTAGCCCAAGAGACCCAGTACTTC.

The rearrangement links TRBV29-1 to TRBJ1-1; a weak D match, TRBD1 (5 bases). V lost 7 bases to trimming and J lost 2 bases, with 14 bases between them. The CDR3 sequence is 13 residues long. The germline CDR1 and CDR2 sequences are SQVTM and ANQGSEA. The CDR3 protein is CSAERGANTEAFF. In nucleotides, the CDR3 is TGCAGCGCCGAGCGCGGGGCTAACACTGAAGCTTTCTTT.

This chain links TRBV12-3 or TRBV12-4 with TRBJ2-2; D is undetermined. The CDR3 runs to 13 residues. The germline V and J ends were trimmed by 8 bases and 3 bases, with 10 bases remaining between them. The CDR3, as DNA: TGTGCCAGCGGCTTTTTACACACCGGGGAGCTGTTTTTT. It codes for CASGFLHTGELFF.

This chain connects TRBV5-6 to TRBJ1-4, with TRBD1 identical over 7 bases. Germline values: CDR1 SGHDT, CDR2 YYEEEE. The J segment lost 4 bases and the V segment lost 0 bases, leaving 3 bases of the junction unmatched. This CDR3 is built from 15 residues. The CDR3 DNA is TGTGCCAGCAGCTTGGCCGGGACAGTTAATGAAAAACTGTTTTTT. Translation: CASSLAGTVNEKLFF.

This clone was recorded once. J is TRBJ1-2 and V is TRBV3-1 (or the pseudogene TRBV3-2); D is unclear. The CDR3 runs to 14 residues. V gave up 1 base and J gave up 4 bases, with 10 bases separating them. Germline assignment: CDR1 LGHDT and CDR2 YNNKEL (reference sequence). CDR3 sequence: CASSQGWDSYGYTF. CDR3 in DNA: TGTGCCAGCAGCCAAGGATGGGATTCCTATGGCTACACCTTC.

The V and J genes are TRBV19 and TRBJ2-7; 7 bases are shared with TRBD2. V gave up 3 bases and J gave up 3 bases; unmatched junction bases: 8. CDR3 length: 15 residues. Germline V gene lookup returns CDR1 LNHDA and CDR2 SQIVND (reference sequence). The DNA for the CDR3 is TGTGCCAGTAGTATCTGGGCTAGCGGAATCTACGAGCAGTACTTC. It encodes CASSIWASGIYEQYF.

V and J are TRBV6-5 and TRBJ1-6, with 10 nucleotides matching TRBD1. Germline V gene lookup returns CDR1 MNHEY and CDR2 SVGAGI. V lost 10 bases and J lost 10; bases outside the gene matches: 13. The CDR3 is 15 residues long. This chain's CDR3 is CATGNAGTGVSPLHF. The CDR3 coding sequence is TGTGCCACGGGGAATGCCGGGACAGGGGTATCACCCCTCCACTTT.

The chain links TRBV19 to TRBJ2-6; no firm D call. CDR1 is LNHDA and CDR2 is SQIVND in the germline V gene (reference sequence). The V gene lost 1 base and the J gene lost 0 bases, with 7 bases spanning the gap. The CDR3 totals 16 residues. The DNA of the CDR3 is TGTGCCAGTAGTATAGTCAGCCGCTCTGGGGCCAACGTCCTGACTTTC. Its protein is CASSIVSRSGANVLTF.

This clone showed up just a few times. This chain uses TRBV28 with TRBJ1-5; D is uncertain. V was shortened by 5 bases and J by 0 bases, with 8 bases between the two germline ends. CDR3 length equals 14 residues. CDR1 and CDR2 (germline): MDHEN, SYDVKM. The CDR3 DNA is TGTGCCAGCAGTGCGACAAATAGCAATCAGCCCCAGCATTTT. Protein: CASSATNSNQPQHF.